This T cell receptor beta chain was sequenced during a study of beta chain features in type 1 diabetes. Study background: Summed over all samples, the examined sorted cells came to under 110,000,000.

Trimming stripped 1 base from V and 0 bases from J, with 13 bases between. The CDR3 sequence is 18 residues long. Germline V lookup: CDR1 SEHNR, CDR2 FQNEAQ (reference sequence). Staining for CD45RO/CCR7/CD25/CD127/CD95/CD27 allowed sorting of CD4+ naive, central memory, regulatory and stem cell-like memory cells. Study-wide findings and caveats: Across all four CD4+ subsets, people with type 1 diabetes showed modestly shorter TCRB CDR3s. Compared to healthy donors, patients appeared to have naive, central memory and Treg TCRB repertoires that were more alike.

Points on this clone: The antigen is unknown.

The isolated RNA, all of it, was reverse transcribed, so expressed TCRB transcripts were what got sequenced. Produced via immunoSEQ multiplex PCR; TCRdb's table is partial and in-frame only. The sample lists 450,000 to 550,000 clones, roughly 30% seen once, with more than 0.055% in the top ten. Sequencing was carried out using naive CD4+ T cells from blood. The TCR sequence derives from a man younger than 35 in good health. V usage is TRBV7-9 and J usage is TRBJ2-6, with D perhaps TRBD1 (5 bases). In nucleotides, the CDR3 is TGTGCCAGCAGCTTAGTCTCAGGGCCTCGCTCTGGGGCCAACGTCCTGACTTTC. Translating it yields CASSLVSGPRSGANVLTF.